Listed here is a single TCR beta chain. Here immunoSEQ multiplex PCR was the method, and the copy in TCRdb shows in-frame clones only, minus some. The sample consists of some 120,000 clones, about 96% of them appearing once. The data were taken from a study of T cell changes during pregnancy in multiple sclerosis. Trimming removed 9 bases from V and 4 bases from J; junction bases left unmatched: 12. The CDR3 is 15 amino acids. The V gene's germline CDR1 is MNHNS and CDR2 SASEGT. The chain links TRBV6-1 to TRBJ1-2; 9 bases line up with TRBD1. The sequence was obtained from a female donor with multiple sclerosis, enrolled in a pregnancy study. Material: peripheral blood, obtained after pregnancy. CDR3 sequence reads: CASYSPGQGSYGYTF. The CDR3 bases are TGTGCCAGTTATAGCCCGGGACAGGGCTCCTATGGCTACACCTTC.